A selection of T cell receptor beta chains follows, all from one sample in a study of blood T cell repertoires in COVID-19. Assay: immunoSEQ multiplex PCR; the TCRdb copy retains only in-frame clones and omits some. The sample consists of fewer than 250,000 clones, roughly 86% of them appearing once. Sequenced material: peripheral blood. These receptors were obtained from a man aged 55 to 70 with acute or convalescent COVID-19. CDR3s include the opening cysteine and the closing phenylalanine or tryptophan. The D gene is left open where the match is weak. Where a row states a size, it is once, few, many or the class of an expanded clone; other rows omit it.

>TRBJ2-1|TRBD1|.|TRBV7-9
CASSFRQGEQFF
TGTGCCAGCAGCTTTCGACAGGGTGAGCAGTTCTTC
>TRBJ1-1|TRBD1|few|TRBV19
CASSTQGQVSQAFF
TGTGCCAGTAGTACCCAAGGACAGGTCTCGCAAGCTTTCTTT
>TRBJ2-3|TRBD2|.|TRBV7-6
CASSLDWASGGLVDTQYF
TGTGCCAGCAGCTTAGATTGGGCTAGCGGGGGGCTCGTAGATACGCAGTATTTT
>TRBJ1-2|.|.|TRBV5-6
CASSLDQNRSGYTF
TGTGCCAGCAGCTTAGATCAAAACAGGAGTGGCTACACCTTC
>TRBJ1-1|TRBD1|once|TRBV15
CATSRDRENTEAFF
TGTGCCACCAGCAGGGACAGGGAAAACACTGAAGCTTTCTTT
>TRBJ2-7|TRBD1|.|TRBV6-1
CASSEILSQQGFFWEQYF
TGTGCCAGCAGTGAAATCCTATCCCAACAGGGGTTCTTCTGGGAGCAGTACTTC
>TRBJ1-1|TRBD1|.|TRBV3-1/TRBV3-2
CASSYWDRNTEAFF
TGTGCCAGCAGTTATTGGGACAGGAACACTGAAGCTTTCTTT
>TRBJ1-3|.|.|TRBV18
CASSPMGAGSLGNTIYF
TGTGCCAGCTCACCAATGGGGGCCGGGTCGCTCGGAAACACCATATATTTT
>TRBJ2-7|TRBD1|.|TRBV7-6
CASSLGQGFVYEQYF
TGTGCCAGCAGCCTGGGACAGGGTTTTGTCTACGAGCAGTACTTC
>TRBJ2-1|TRBD2|.|TRBV12-5
CASGSGGRASSYNEQFF
TGTGCTAGTGGTTCTGGCGGGAGGGCCTCTTCCTACAATGAGCAGTTCTTC
>TRBJ1-2|.|.|TRBV6-1
CASSEATGTNYGYTF
TGTGCCAGCAGTGAAGCAACAGGGACTAACTATGGCTACACCTTC
>TRBJ1-3|TRBD1|.|TRBV3-1/TRBV3-2
CASSHPRQGRNTIYF
TGTGCCAGCAGCCACCCCAGACAGGGGAGAAACACCATATATTTT
>TRBJ1-1|.|.|TRBV7-9
CASSLAAESTEAFF
TGTGCCAGCAGCTTAGCCGCGGAGAGCACTGAAGCTTTCTTT
>TRBJ2-2|TRBD1|.|TRBV15
CATGPGQGYPGELFF
TGTGCCACCGGTCCAGGACAGGGATACCCCGGGGAGCTGTTTTTT
>TRBJ2-7|TRBD1|medium-sized|TRBV18
CASSPNPDRGHYSYEQYF
TGTGCCAGCTCACCTAACCCGGACAGGGGGCACTACTCCTACGAGCAGTACTTC
>TRBJ2-1|.|once|TRBV15
CATSRGNNRDDEQFF
TGTGCCACCAGCAGAGGAAACAACAGGGACGATGAGCAGTTCTTC
>TRBJ2-3|.|.|TRBV5-1
CASSLANSVITDTQYF
TGCGCCAGCAGCTTGGCCAACTCGGTGATCACAGATACGCAGTATTTT
>TRBJ1-5|.|.|TRBV6-6
CASSYLGKTNQPQHF
TGTGCCAGCAGTTACCTGGGCAAAACCAATCAGCCCCAGCATTTT
>TRBJ1-2|.|.|TRBV6-6
CASSRDIWGYTF
TGTGCCAGCAGCCGGGACATTTGGGGCTACACCTTC
>TRBJ2-6|TRBD1|.|TRBV6-2/TRBV6-3
CASSQSGTVPGANVLTF
TGTGCCAGCAGCCAATCCGGGACAGTCCCTGGGGCCAACGTCCTGACTTTC
>TRBJ1-4|TRBD1|.|TRBV6-1
CASSVTGRGRTNEKLFF
TGTGCCAGCAGTGTGACAGGGAGAGGGAGAACTAATGAAAAACTGTTTTTT
>TRBJ1-1|.|.|TRBV5-1
CASSLEAQGMNTEAFF
TGCGCCAGCAGCTTGGAGGCCCAGGGCATGAACACTGAAGCTTTCTTT
>TRBJ1-1|TRBD1|.|TRBV7-9
CASSQQGRRTEAFF
TGTGCCAGCAGCCAACAGGGGAGGCGCACTGAAGCTTTCTTT
>TRBJ2-3|TRBD1|.|TRBV6-5
CASRRPGQGTDTQYF
TGTGCCAGCAGGCGACCGGGACAGGGGACAGATACGCAGTATTTT
>TRBJ1-6|TRBD1|.|TRBV10-3
CATAAQGADSPLHF
TGTGCCACCGCTGCCCAGGGGGCCGATTCACCCCTCCACTTT
>TRBJ2-5|TRBD1|.|TRBV4-1
CASSHIHRGRPGTQETQYF
TGCGCCAGCAGCCACATCCACAGGGGCCGCCCGGGCACTCAAGAGACCCAGTACTTC
>TRBJ1-2|.|once|TRBV2
CASLGTGYGYTF
TGTGCCAGCCTCGGTACCGGCTATGGCTACACCTTC
>TRBJ1-1|.|.|TRBV12-3/TRBV12-4
CASSFKPNTEAFF
TGTGCCAGCAGTTTTAAGCCGAACACTGAAGCTTTCTTT
>TRBJ2-2|.|.|TRBV3-1/TRBV3-2
CASSRGRYGELFF
TGTGCCAGCAGCCGAGGCCGGTACGGGGAGCTGTTTTTT
>TRBJ1-3|TRBD1|.|TRBV5-5
CASSLVGQAGNTIYF
TGTGCCAGCAGCTTGGTCGGACAGGCAGGAAACACCATATATTTT
>TRBJ1-2|TRBD1|.|TRBV3-1/TRBV3-2
CASSQNPGQGEDGYTF
TGTGCCAGCAGCCAAAACCCCGGACAGGGAGAGGATGGCTACACCTTC
>TRBJ1-1|TRBD1|.|TRBV19
CATTGGRLDGVAFF
TGTGCCACCACAGGGGGCAGGTTGGACGGAGTTGCTTTCTTT
>TRBJ2-1|TRBD2|.|TRBV7-2
CASSPPGAGPDEQFF
TGTGCCAGCAGCCCCCCGGGAGCGGGGCCCGATGAGCAGTTCTTC
>TRBJ1-6|TRBD1|.|TRBV4-3
CASRDRGNSPLHF
TGCGCCAGCCGGGACAGGGGTAATTCACCCCTCCACTTT
>TRBJ1-5|.|.|TRBV5-1
CASSEQQDQPQHF
TGCGCCAGCAGCGAACAACAAGATCAGCCCCAGCATTTT
>TRBJ1-5|.|.|TRBV6-4
CASSPQANQPQHF
TGTGCCAGCAGTCCCCAGGCCAATCAGCCCCAGCATTTT
>TRBJ2-7|TRBD1|.|TRBV6-6
CASQQGTGSYEQYF
TGTGCCAGCCAACAAGGGACAGGATCCTACGAGCAGTACTTC
>TRBJ2-3|TRBD2|.|TRBV9
CASSVATSGGSNTDTQYF
TGTGCCAGCAGCGTAGCTACTAGCGGGGGGTCAAACACAGATACGCAGTATTTT
>TRBJ1-1|.|.|TRBV6-5
CASSFAGGGSTEAFF
TGTGCCAGCAGTTTCGCTGGGGGAGGGAGCACTGAAGCTTTCTTT
>TRBJ1-1|.|few|TRBV7-9
CASSLTEATEAFF
TGTGCCAGCAGCTTGACAGAGGCCACTGAAGCTTTCTTT
>TRBJ2-5|TRBD1|.|TRBV19
CASSIVGRGRTQETQYF
TGTGCCAGTAGTATAGTCGGCAGGGGGCGAACTCAAGAGACCCAGTACTTC
>TRBJ2-1|.|.|TRBV7-8
CASSKGWVPNEQFF
TGTGCCAGCAGTAAGGGGTGGGTACCCAATGAGCAGTTCTTC
>TRBJ2-7|.|.|TRBV29-1
CSVLGGYSDEQYF
TGCAGCGTTCTCGGGGGATATTCGGACGAGCAGTACTTC